The next 13 T cell receptor beta chains were all read from a single sample in a study of blood T cells in healthy people across ages. A sample-barcoded 5' primer and a J-beta primer mix were used in a second PCR of roughly 7 to 11 cycles. TCRdb itself ran the 5' RACE reads through MiXCR, one entry per CDR3 protein. The data show some 700,000 distinct CDR3 sequences, 22% seen once. The sample was blood. Every receptor here comes from a man between 65 and 85 years old in good health.

The J gene is TRBJ1-4, the V gene TRBV12-3 or TRBV12-4; tentatively, D is TRBD1 (5 bases). The CDR3 consists of 12 residues. Trimming left V 2 bases short and J 10 bases short, with 8 bases between. The CDR3, as DNA: TGTGCCAGCAGTTTATTGAGGGGAAAACTGTTTTTT. It encodes CASSLLRGKLFF.

This clonotype was detected only a few times. The chain uses TRBV6-1 and TRBJ1-2, with a tentative D call TRBD1 (5 bases). This CDR3 is built from 16 residues. Germline V gene sequence: CDR1 MNHNS, CDR2 SASEGT. V shed 5 bases and J shed 2 bases, with 18 bases lying between them. The DNA for the CDR3 is TGTGCCAGCAGTCTATTAGGGACGGAAGGAAACTATGGCTACACCTTC. Translation gives CASSLLGTEGNYGYTF.

The chain combines TRBV9 with TRBJ1-1, with D uncertain. CDR1 SGDLS and CDR2 YYNGEE come from the germline V gene. This CDR3 spans 13 amino acids. V was cut by 2 bases and J by 3 bases, with 8 bases left in between. Written as DNA, the CDR3 is TGTGCCAGCAGCGTCGGAGCGGACACTGAAGCTTTCTTT. Amino acid sequence: CASSVGADTEAFF.

V gene TRBV20-1 combines with J gene TRBJ1-5, with 8 bases that match TRBD1. Germline V gives CDR1 DFQATT, CDR2 SNEGSKA (reference sequence). The trim removed 7 bases at V and 3 bases at J, leaving 8 bases unmatched. The CDR3 contains 14 residues. CDR3: CSVGRGPVNQPQHF. CDR3 bases: TGCAGTGTAGGCAGGGGGCCAGTCAATCAGCCCCAGCATTTT.

This chain uses TRBV27 with TRBJ2-1, with D unresolved. The CDR3 has 15 residues. Germline V gene data show CDR1 as MNHEY and CDR2 as SMNVEV (reference sequence). V lost 7 bases to trimming and J lost 1 base, with 14 bases between them. The CDR3 region has the DNA TGTGCCAGCATCGGAAGGGCTATATCCTACAATGAGCAGTTCTTC. As protein: CASIGRAISYNEQFF.

The chain uses TRBV27 and TRBJ1-1; 7 nucleotides agree with TRBD1. This CDR3 is 15 amino acids long. CDR1 is MNHEY and CDR2 is SMNVEV in the germline V gene (reference sequence). The V gene end was trimmed by 2 bases and the J gene end by 5 bases; junction bases not matched to a gene: 8. The CDR3: CASSLKGAGGTEAFF. The CDR3 region has the DNA TGTGCCAGCAGTTTAAAGGGGGCCGGTGGAACTGAAGCTTTCTTT.

The chain uses TRBV11-2 and TRBJ2-1; D unclear. Per germline, CDR1 SGHAT and CDR2 FQNNGV. The CDR3 has 14 residues. V was shortened by 1 base and J by 10 bases, with 14 bases between the two germline ends. This chain's CDR3 is CASSLGHGGGEQFF. The CDR3 bases are TGTGCCAGCAGCTTAGGGCACGGTGGTGGAGAGCAGTTCTTC.

This clonotype appeared a few times. The chain joins TRBV18 to TRBJ1-3; D call uncertain. The V and J ends lost 3 bases and 0 bases respectively, with 6 bases between them. CDR1 and CDR2 (germline): KGHSH, LQKENI. The CDR3 loop spans 14 amino acids. This CDR3 is CASSPQVSGNTIYF. The DNA for the CDR3 is TGTGCCAGCTCACCTCAGGTCTCTGGAAACACCATATATTTT.

This clonotype was seen only a few times. The chain combines TRBV27 with TRBJ2-3; D unclear. The length of the CDR3 is 15 residues. Germline V gives CDR1 MNHEY, CDR2 SMNVEV (reference sequence). V was cut by 3 bases and J by 0 bases, with 10 bases left in between. The DNA for the CDR3 is TGTGCCAGCAGTTTTATGCCAACAAGCACAGATACGCAGTATTTT. Translated: CASSFMPTSTDTQYF.

This clonotype was counted a few times. The chain has TRBV29-1 and TRBJ1-1, with D possibly TRBD1 on 5 matching bases. The CDR3 extends over 12 amino acids. The V gene's germline CDR1 is SQVTM and CDR2 ANQGSEA. V was pared by 7 bases and J by 5 bases, with 14 bases between. The CDR3, as DNA: TGCAGCGGCAGGGTCTTGGTGACTGAAGCTTTCTTT. This sequence encodes CSGRVLVTEAFF.

This clonotype was counted a few times. This chain uses TRBV7-7 with TRBJ2-3; unclear D gene. V lost 5 bases, J lost 2 bases, and 8 bases lay in between. The CDR3 is made up of 13 amino acids. CDR1 is SSHAT, CDR2 FNYEAQ, per germline (reference sequence). In DNA form, the CDR3 reads TGTGCCAGCAGCAACCACCACACAGATACGCAGTATTTT. Encoded protein: CASSNHHTDTQYF.

This chain uses TRBV19 with TRBJ2-2; D is unresolved. With 3 bases removed from V and 2 bases from J, the gap between germline ends came to 7 bases. The CDR3 runs 14 residues. CDR1 LNHDA and CDR2 SQIVND come from the germline V gene (reference sequence). The CDR3 reads CASSMASNTGELFF. The CDR3 DNA reads as TGTGCCAGTAGTATGGCGTCTAACACCGGGGAGCTGTTTTTT.

This clonotype has at least ten counts. This chain links TRBV5-1 with TRBJ2-7; D may be TRBD1 (6 bases). Trimming shortened V by 0 bases and J by 4 bases, and 11 bases separated the two germline ends. Germline CDR1 is SGHRS and CDR2 is YFSETQ. The CDR3 totals 14 residues. The CDR3, as DNA: TGCGCCAGCAGCTTGGAGGTTCAGGGGTACGAGCAGTACTTC. Protein: CASSLEVQGYEQYF.